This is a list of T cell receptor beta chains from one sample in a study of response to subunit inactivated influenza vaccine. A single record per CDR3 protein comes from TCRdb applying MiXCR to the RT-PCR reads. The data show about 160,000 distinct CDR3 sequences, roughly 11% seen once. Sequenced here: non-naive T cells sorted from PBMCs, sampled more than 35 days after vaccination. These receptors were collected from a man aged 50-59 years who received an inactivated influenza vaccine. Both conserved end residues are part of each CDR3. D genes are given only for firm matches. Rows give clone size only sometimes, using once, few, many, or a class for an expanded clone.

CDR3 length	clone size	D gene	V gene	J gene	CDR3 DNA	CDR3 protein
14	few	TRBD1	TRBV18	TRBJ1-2	TGTGCCAGCTCACAGGGACAGAGTAACTATGGCTACACCTTC	CASSQGQSNYGYTF
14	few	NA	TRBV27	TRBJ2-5	TGTGCCAGCAGTCCACAAGGGGTTTGGGAGACCCAGTACTTC	CASSPQGVWETQYF
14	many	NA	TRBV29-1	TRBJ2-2	TGCAGCGTTGATTCGTACGGGAACACCGGGGAGCTGTTTTTT	CSVDSYGNTGELFF
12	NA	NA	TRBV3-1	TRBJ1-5	TGTGCCAGCAGCCAAGGGGACGGTCCCCAGCATTTT	CASSQGDGPQHF
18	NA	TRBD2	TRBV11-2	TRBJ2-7	TGTGCCAGCAGCTCCCTATCTCAGATCGGGACTAGCGGGTACGAGCAGTACTTC	CASSSLSQIGTSGYEQYF
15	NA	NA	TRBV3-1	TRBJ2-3	TGTGCCAGCAGCCAAGGGGACTTTAGCACAGATACGCAGTATTTT	CASSQGDFSTDTQYF
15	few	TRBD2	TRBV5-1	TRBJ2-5	TGCGCCAGCAGCTTACTAGCGGGAGGGCGGGAGACCCAGTACTTC	CASSLLAGGRETQYF
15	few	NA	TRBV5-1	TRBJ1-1	TGCGCCAGCAGCTTGGAACCAGCTTATAACACTGAAGCTTTCTTT	CASSLEPAYNTEAFF
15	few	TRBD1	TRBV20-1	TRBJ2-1	TGCAGTGCTAGAGATATCGGACAGGGGACCAATGAGCAGTTCTTC	CSARDIGQGTNEQFF
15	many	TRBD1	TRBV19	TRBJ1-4	TGTGCCAGTAGTGCGCCGGGACAGGGGAATGAAAAACTGTTTTTT	CASSAPGQGNEKLFF
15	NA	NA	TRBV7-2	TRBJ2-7	TGTGCCAGCAGCTTAACTCAGGCATACTCCTACGAGCAGTACTTC	CASSLTQAYSYEQYF
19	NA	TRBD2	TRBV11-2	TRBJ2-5	TGTGCCAGCAGCTTAGTTTTGTTCCGGCCGCGACTAGCCGGGGGGACCCAGTACTTC	CASSLVLFRPRLAGGTQYF
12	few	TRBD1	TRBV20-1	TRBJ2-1	TGCAGTGCTAGGGACAGGGCGGATGAGCAGTTCTTC	CSARDRADEQFF
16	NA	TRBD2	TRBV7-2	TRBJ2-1	TGTGCCAGCAGCTTAGTTGCCGGGAGGATTTCGGGCGAGCAGTTCTTC	CASSLVAGRISGEQFF
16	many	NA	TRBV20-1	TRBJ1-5	TGCAGTGCTAGCCCTCCGGGATCAATGGGCAATCAGCCCCAGCATTTT	CSASPPGSMGNQPQHF
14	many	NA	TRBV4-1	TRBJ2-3	TGCGCCAGCAGCCAAGAGCCGAGCACAGATACGCAGTATTTT	CASSQEPSTDTQYF
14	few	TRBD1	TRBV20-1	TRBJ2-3	TGCAGTGCAGCCGGGACAGGGAACACAGATACGCAGTATTTT	CSAAGTGNTDTQYF
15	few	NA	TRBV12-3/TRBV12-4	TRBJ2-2	TGTGCCAGCAGCCCCCGGGACCTCCCGGCCGGGGAGCTGTTTTTT	CASSPRDLPAGELFF
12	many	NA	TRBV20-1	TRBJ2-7	TGCAGTGCTACCGGGACCCTCTACGAGCAGTACTTC	CSATGTLYEQYF
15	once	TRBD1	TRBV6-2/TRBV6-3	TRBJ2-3	TGTGCCAGCAGTTACAGGACAGGGAAGACAGATACGCAGTATTTT	CASSYRTGKTDTQYF
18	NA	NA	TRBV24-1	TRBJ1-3	TGTGCCACCAGTGATTCGAGGCAGGGTGCAAACTCTGGAAACACCATATATTTT	CATSDSRQGANSGNTIYF
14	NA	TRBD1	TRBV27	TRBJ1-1	TGTGCCAGCAGACACAGGGGAACTAACACTGAAGCTTTCTTT	CASRHRGTNTEAFF
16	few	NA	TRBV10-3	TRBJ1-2	TGTGCCATCCCTTCCCCTTCCTCAGGGGCGAAAAATGGCTACACCTTC	CAIPSPSSGAKNGYTF
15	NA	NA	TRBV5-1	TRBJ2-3	TGCGCCAGCAGTCAGGTAGCCGCTAGCACAGATACGCAGTATTTT	CASSQVAASTDTQYF
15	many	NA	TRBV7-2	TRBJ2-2	TGTGCCAGCAGCTTATTTGGGGCCCAGGGAGGGGAGCTGTTTTTT	CASSLFGAQGGELFF
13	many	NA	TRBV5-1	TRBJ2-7	TGCGCCAGCAGCTTGGCCGGTATCTACGAGCAGTACTTC	CASSLAGIYEQYF
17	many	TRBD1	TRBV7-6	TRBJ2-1	TGTGCCAGCAGTCGGGAACAGGGGGCCGGATTCTACAATGAGCAGTTCTTC	CASSREQGAGFYNEQFF
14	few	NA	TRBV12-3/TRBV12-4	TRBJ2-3	TGTGCCAGCAGTTTAGAACTGGGGGCCTATACGCAGTATTTT	CASSLELGAYTQYF
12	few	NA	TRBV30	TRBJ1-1	TGTGCCTGGCGCAGTCAAGACACTGAAGCTTTCTTT	CAWRSQDTEAFF
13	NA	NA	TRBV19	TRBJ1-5	TGTGCCAGTAGTGGGGGGTCGCGTCAGCCCCAGCATTTT	CASSGGSRQPQHF
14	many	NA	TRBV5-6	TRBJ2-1	TGTGCCAGCTCCTGGGGGGCAGGGGGCAATGAGCAGTTCTTC	CASSWGAGGNEQFF
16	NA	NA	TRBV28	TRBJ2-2	TGTGCCAGCAGCCGAAAGGGTCTTTTTGTGGGCCGGGAGCTGTTTTTT	CASSRKGLFVGRELFF
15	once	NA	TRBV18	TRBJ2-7	TGTGCCAGCTCACCAGGAGGACAGCTTAAGTACGAGCAGTACTTC	CASSPGGQLKYEQYF
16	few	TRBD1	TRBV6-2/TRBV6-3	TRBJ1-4	TGTGCCAGCAGCACTTTTGCCGGGACAGTCAATGAAAAACTGTTTTTT	CASSTFAGTVNEKLFF
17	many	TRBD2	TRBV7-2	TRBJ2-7	TGTGCCAGCAGCTTATCATTGGGCGGGGGGGGAACCTACGAGCAGTACTTC	CASSLSLGGGGTYEQYF
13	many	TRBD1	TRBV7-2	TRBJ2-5	TGTGCCAGCAGCCAAGGGGGCAGGGAGACCCAGTACTTC	CASSQGGRETQYF
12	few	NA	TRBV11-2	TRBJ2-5	TGTGCCAGCAGCTTATATACGGAGACCCAGTACTTC	CASSLYTETQYF
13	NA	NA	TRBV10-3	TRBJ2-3	TGTGCCATCAGTGAGTCTGAGATAGATACGCAGTATTTT	CAISESEIDTQYF
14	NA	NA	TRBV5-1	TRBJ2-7	TGCGCCAGCAGCTTGACCTGGGGGGCAGGCGAGCAGTACTTC	CASSLTWGAGEQYF
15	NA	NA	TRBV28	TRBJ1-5	TGTGCCAGCAGTCAAACAGGGAGTGGCAATCAGCCCCAGCATTTT	CASSQTGSGNQPQHF
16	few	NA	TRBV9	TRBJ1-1	TGTGCCAGCAGCGAACCTCCGGGGGGGGTGAACACTGAAGCTTTCTTT	CASSEPPGGVNTEAFF
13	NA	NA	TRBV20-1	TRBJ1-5	TGCAGTGCTAGAAAGGGGGTGGGTCAGCCCCAGCATTTT	CSARKGVGQPQHF
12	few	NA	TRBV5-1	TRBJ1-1	TGCGCCAGCAGCTTCGCGAACACTGAAGCTTTCTTT	CASSFANTEAFF
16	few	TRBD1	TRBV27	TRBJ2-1	TGTGCCAGCAGTTTCGGAGGACAGGGAACAAGGGGTGAGCAGTTCTTC	CASSFGGQGTRGEQFF
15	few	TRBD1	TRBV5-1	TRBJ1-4	TGCGCCAGCAATCCATCGGGACAGTTAAATGAAAAACTGTTTTTT	CASNPSGQLNEKLFF
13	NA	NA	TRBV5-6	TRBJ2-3	TGTGCAAGCAACAAGGGGATGGCAGATACGCAGTATTTT	CASNKGMADTQYF
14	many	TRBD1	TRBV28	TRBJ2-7	TGTGCCAGCAGTCGGACAGGGGGATCCTACGAGCAGTACTTC	CASSRTGGSYEQYF
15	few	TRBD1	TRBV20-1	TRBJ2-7	TGCAGTGCCCGAATCAGGACAGGGGGGAAGGACGAGCAGTACTTC	CSARIRTGGKDEQYF
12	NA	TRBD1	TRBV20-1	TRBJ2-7	TGCAGTGCCACGGACAGGGGCTACGAGCAGTACTTC	CSATDRGYEQYF
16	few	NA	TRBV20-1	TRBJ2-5	TGCAGTGCTAGTTTACTGGCGGGGAAACCTCAAGAGACCCAGTACTTC	CSASLLAGKPQETQYF
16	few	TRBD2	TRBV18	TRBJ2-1	TGTGCCAGCTCACCAGGGACTAGCGGGAGGTTGAATGAGCAGTTCTTC	CASSPGTSGRLNEQFF
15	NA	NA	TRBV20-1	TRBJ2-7	TGCAGTGCTAGCTCAAAGGGGGGTGAATACTACGAGCAGTACTTC	CSASSKGGEYYEQYF
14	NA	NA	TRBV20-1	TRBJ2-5	TGCAGTGCTGCTAGGGGGGTCCTCCAAGAGACCCAGTACTTC	CSAARGVLQETQYF
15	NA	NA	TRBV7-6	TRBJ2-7	TGTGCCAGCAGCTTAGCACAGGGGGGGTCCTACGAGCAGTACTTC	CASSLAQGGSYEQYF
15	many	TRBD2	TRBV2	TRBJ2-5	TGTGCCAGCAGTGATCTAGCGGGGCCCCAAGAGACCCAGTACTTC	CASSDLAGPQETQYF
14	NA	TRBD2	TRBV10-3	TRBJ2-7	TGTGCCATCAGTTCGACTAGCGGGAGGGACGAGCAGTACTTC	CAISSTSGRDEQYF
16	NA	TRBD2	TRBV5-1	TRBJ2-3	TGCGCCAGCAGCTTGGTCGGGGGGAGCGGCACAGATACGCAGTATTTT	CASSLVGGSGTDTQYF